This record looks at one T cell receptor (beta chain) sequence and its context. The antigen is undetermined. Germline V gene sequence: CDR1 SGDLS, CDR2 YYNGEE. Trimming stripped 2 bases from V and 12 bases from J, with 12 bases between. There are 12 residues in the CDR3. This record comes from a study of T cell responses to AZD1222 COVID-19 vaccine. Study at large: Pooling was applied to second doses at about 4 or about 12 weeks. Findings of the study overall: Unmutated variant regions are reportedly targeted by nearly half of spike-specific TCRs.

Profiling relied on immunoSEQ multiplex PCR, and the TCRdb table lists in-frame clones only, not all of them. The data contain roughly 200,000 clones, 80% to 90% of them singletons. The specimen comprised peripheral blood, sampled on day 0 of AZD1222 vaccination. The sequence was collected from an adult in good health. The chain uses TRBV9 and TRBJ2-1; TRBD1 is a possible D gene (5 bases). The CDR3 DNA reads TGTGCCAGCAGCGTGGACACCTCGGGGCAGTTCTTC. Translating gives CASSVDTSGQFF.